The text below deals with one T cell receptor beta chain. Different DNA sequences within this sample yield the same CDR3. This sample was taken from a study of blood T cell repertoires in COVID-19. For the study at large: COVID-19 samples, acute and convalescent, were from the United States, Italy and Spain.

The study drew participants aged about 18 to 89 years from some 23 US areas. J lost 4 bases, V lost 0 bases, and 10 bases had no gene match. The CDR3 extends over 16 amino acids. In germline, CDR1 is SGHRS, CDR2 YFSETQ. In the original analysis: Estimated nucleated cell counts came from reference gene primer amplification. Profiling relied on immunoSEQ multiplex PCR, and the TCRdb table lists in-frame clones only, not all of them. Clonal size and the V and J genes are those of that table, whereas D and trimming came from the DNA. The sample contains some 310,000 clones, over 85% of which appear only once.

Specimen: PBMCs or T cells enriched from blood (not recorded which). This sequence originates from a woman in her 30s who had recovered from COVID-19. The chain couples TRBV5-1 to TRBJ2-7; 7 nucleotides agree with TRBD1. The CDR3 DNA reads as TGCGCCAGCAGCTTGGGCCCCGGGACAGCCTCTTACGAGCAGTACTTC. Amino acids: CASSLGPGTASYEQYF.